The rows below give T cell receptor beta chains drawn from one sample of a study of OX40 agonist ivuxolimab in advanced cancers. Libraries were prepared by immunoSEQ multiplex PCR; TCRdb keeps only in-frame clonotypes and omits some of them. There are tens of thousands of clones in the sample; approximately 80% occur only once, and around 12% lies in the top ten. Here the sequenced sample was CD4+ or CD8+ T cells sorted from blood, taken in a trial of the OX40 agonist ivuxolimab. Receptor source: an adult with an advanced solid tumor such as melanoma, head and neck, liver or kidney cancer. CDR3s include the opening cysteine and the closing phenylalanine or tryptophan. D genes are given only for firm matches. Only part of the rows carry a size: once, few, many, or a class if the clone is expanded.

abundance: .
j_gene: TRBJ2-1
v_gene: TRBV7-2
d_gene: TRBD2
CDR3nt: TGTGCCAGCAGCGGCAGACTAGCGAGCTCCTACAATGAGCAGTTCTTC
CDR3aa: CASSGRLASSYNEQFF

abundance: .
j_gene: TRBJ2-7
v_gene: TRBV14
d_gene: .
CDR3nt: TGTGCCAGCAGCCAAGGACTCATCTCCTACGAGCAGTACTTC
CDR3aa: CASSQGLISYEQYF

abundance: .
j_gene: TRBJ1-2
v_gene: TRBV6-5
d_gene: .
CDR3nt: TGTGCCAGCAGTTACAAGGGAAGTGGCTACACCTTC
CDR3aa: CASSYKGSGYTF

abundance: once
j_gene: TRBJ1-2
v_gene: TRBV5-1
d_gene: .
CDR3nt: TGCGCCAGCAGGGGGACCGGCCGCGCTAACTATGGCTACACCTTC
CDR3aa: CASRGTGRANYGYTF

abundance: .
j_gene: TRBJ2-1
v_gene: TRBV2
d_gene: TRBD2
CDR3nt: TGTGCCAGCCGCTGGACTAGCGGGGGGGCGTCCTACAATGAGCAGTTCTTC
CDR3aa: CASRWTSGGASYNEQFF

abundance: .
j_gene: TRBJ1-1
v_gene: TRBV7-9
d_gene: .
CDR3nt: TGTGCCAGCATCTTCCTGGACACTGAAGCTTTCTTT
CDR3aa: CASIFLDTEAFF

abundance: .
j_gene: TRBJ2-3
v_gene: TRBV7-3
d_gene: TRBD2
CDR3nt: TGTGCCAGCAGCTTTCACGGGACTAGCCTATCAGATACGCAGTATTTT
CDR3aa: CASSFHGTSLSDTQYF

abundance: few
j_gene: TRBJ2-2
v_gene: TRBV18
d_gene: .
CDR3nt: TGTGCCAGCTCACCAAGCCGGGACTCCATTGGCGGGGAGCTGTTTTTT
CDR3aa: CASSPSRDSIGGELFF

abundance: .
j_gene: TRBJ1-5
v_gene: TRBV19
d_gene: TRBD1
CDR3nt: TGTGCCAGTAGTGCCGGACAGGGGATCGGTCAGCCCCAGCATTTT
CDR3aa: CASSAGQGIGQPQHF

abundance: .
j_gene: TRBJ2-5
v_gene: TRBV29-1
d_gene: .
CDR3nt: TGCAGCGCCACAGGGATCGAAGAGACCCAGTACTTC
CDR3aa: CSATGIEETQYF

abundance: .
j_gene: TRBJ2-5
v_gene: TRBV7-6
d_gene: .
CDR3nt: TGTGCCAGCAGCGGCGACAGAGAGACCCAGTACTTC
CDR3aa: CASSGDRETQYF

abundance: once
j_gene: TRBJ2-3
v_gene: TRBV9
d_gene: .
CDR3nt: TGTGCCAGCAGCCTGTCACGGGCCAGCACAGATACGCAGTATTTT
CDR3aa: CASSLSRASTDTQYF

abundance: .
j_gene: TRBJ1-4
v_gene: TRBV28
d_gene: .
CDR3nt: TGTGCCAGCAGTCCCCGGGACGGCGAAAAACTGTTTTTT
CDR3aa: CASSPRDGEKLFF

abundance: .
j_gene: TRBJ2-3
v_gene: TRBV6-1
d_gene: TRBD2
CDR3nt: TGTGCCAGCAGTGTCACCCTAGCGGGTGGCACAGATACGCAGTATTTT
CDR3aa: CASSVTLAGGTDTQYF

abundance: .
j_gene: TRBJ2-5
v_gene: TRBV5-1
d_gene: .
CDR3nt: TGCGCCAGCAGCCCTACTGCGGGGGAGACCCAGTACTTC
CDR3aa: CASSPTAGETQYF

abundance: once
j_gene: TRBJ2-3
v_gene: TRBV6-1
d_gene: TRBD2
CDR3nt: TGTGCCAGCAGTGAAGCGGGTAGGGCAGCCCCGAGGAGCGGGGGGAGTCGAGATACGCAGTATTTT
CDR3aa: CASSEAGRAAPRSGGSRDTQYF

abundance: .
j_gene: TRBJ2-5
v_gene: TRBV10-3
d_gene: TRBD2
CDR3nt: TGTGCCATCAGTGAGGGCGGGAGCGGAGAGACCCAGTACTTC
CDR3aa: CAISEGGSGETQYF